Below, 21 T cell receptor beta chains from the same sample are listed, as sequenced in a study of cytomegalovirus exposure and HLA in healthy donors. The PCR was carried out with 60 Vbeta primers and 13 Jbeta primers. Some clones are missing from TCRdb's copy, which holds only in-frame ones; the method was immunoSEQ multiplex PCR. The sample holds approximately 220,000 clones; 75% to 80% are singletons and the top ten take less than 2%. The sequencing sample was made of PBMCs. The receptors were gathered from a male donor in good health and CMV-seronegative.

The chain recombines TRBV18 with TRBJ1-1, with no clear D. CDR1 is KGHSH, CDR2 LQKENI, per germline. The CDR3 is made up of 15 amino acids. V was cut by 0 bases and J by 5 bases, with 13 bases left in between. The CDR3 reads CASSPPGGVGTEAFF. The CDR3 DNA reads as TGTGCCAGCTCACCACCGGGCGGGGTTGGGACTGAAGCTTTCTTT. Complete variable domain (other parts from reference TRBV18 and TRBJ1-1): NAGVMQNPRHLVRRRGQEARLRCSPMKGHSHVYWYRQLPEEGLKFMVYLQKENIIDESGMPKERFSAEFPKEGPSILRIQQVVRGDSAAYFCASSPPGGVGTEAFFGQGTRLTVV.

The chain joins TRBV7-2 to TRBJ2-5, with a possible D match to TRBD1 (5 bases). Judging by the DNA end, TRBJ2-7 fits better; the J call may be wrong. The CDR3 contains 15 residues. Germline values: CDR1 SGHTA, CDR2 FQGNSA. The CDR3 is CASSLTGGSIGEQYF. The CDR3, as DNA: TGTGCCAGCAGCTTAACAGGTGGATCGATCGGCGAGCAGTACTTC.

This clone was seen more than once but under ten times. V usage is TRBV4-3 and J usage is TRBJ1-2; TRBD1 aligns across 10 bases. This CDR3 region has 17 residues. Germline CDR1 is LGHNA and CDR2 is YSLEER. Unmatched junction bases numbered 9, after V lost 0 bases and J lost 5 bases. CDR3 in amino acids: CASSQDLGQGFGYGYTF. The CDR3 coding sequence is TGCGCCAGCAGCCAAGACTTGGGACAGGGGTTTGGGTATGGCTACACCTTC.

This chain uses TRBV7-3 with TRBJ2-3, with 9 bases fitting TRBD2. The CDR3 loop spans 16 amino acids. Germline values: CDR1 SGHTA, CDR2 FQGTGA. V lost 1 base and J lost 2; bases outside the gene matches: 4. CDR3 nucleotide sequence: TGTGCCAGCAGCTTAAACCCTAGCGGGGCCACAGATACGCAGTATTTT. It yields the protein CASSLNPSGATDTQYF.

This clone has just one count. The chain joins TRBV28 to TRBJ1-4; a possible D gene is TRBD1 (6 bases). Germline loops: CDR1 MDHEN, CDR2 SYDVKM. The germline V and J ends were trimmed by 5 bases and 3 bases, with 13 bases remaining between them. The CDR3 spans 15 residues. CDR3 region: CASSIPGAANEKLFF. Written as DNA, the CDR3 is TGTGCCAGCAGTATCCCAGGGGCAGCTAATGAAAAACTGTTTTTT.

V and J are TRBV7-8 and TRBJ2-5; D gene ambiguous. CDR1 SGHVS and CDR2 FQNEAQ come from the germline V gene. There are 14 residues in the CDR3. The germline V and J ends were trimmed by 1 base and 1 base, with 7 bases remaining between them. The CDR3 spells CASSLVAIQETQYF. The CDR3 coding sequence is TGTGCCAGCAGCTTAGTTGCTATCCAAGAGACCCAGTACTTC.

This clone appeared once. The genes are TRBV5-1 and TRBJ2-1; TRBD2 agrees at 7 bases. V shed 0 bases, J shed 1 base, and the junction held 1 base outside the gene matches. Germline V lookup: CDR1 SGHRS, CDR2 YFSETQ. The CDR3 sequence is 15 residues long. CDR3 loop: CASSLDGRSYNEQFF. The CDR3 region has the DNA TGCGCCAGCAGCTTGGACGGGAGGTCCTACAATGAGCAGTTCTTC.

The chain recombines TRBV19 with TRBJ1-2; D perhaps matches TRBD1 (5 bases). CDR1 and CDR2 (germline): LNHDA, SQIVND (reference sequence). The CDR3 spans 14 residues. The ends were cut back, 0 bases at V and 4 bases at J, with 9 bases in the middle. In nucleotides, the CDR3 is TGTGCCAGTAGTATAGAGCAGGGCTTCTATGGCTACACCTTC. This encodes CASSIEQGFYGYTF. The full variable domain, with the rest looked up from reference TRBV19 and TRBJ1-2, is DGGITQSPKYLFRKEGQNVTLSCEQNLNHDAMYWYRQDPGQGLRLIYYSQIVNDFQKGDIAEGYSVSREKKESFPLTVTSAQKNPTAFYLCASSIEQGFYGYTFGSGTRLTVV.

The J gene is TRBJ1-1, the V gene TRBV13; 8 nucleotides align to TRBD1. Germline loops: CDR1 PRHDT, CDR2 FYEKMQ (reference sequence). This CDR3 comprises 14 residues. The junction had 3 bases not matched to a gene; V was cut back by 2 bases and J by 4 bases. CDR3 loop: CASSLQGAFTEAFF. The CDR3, as DNA: TGTGCCAGCAGCTTACAGGGGGCTTTCACTGAAGCTTTCTTT. The full variable domain, in which reference TRBV13 and TRBJ1-1 provide the parts outside the CDR3, is AAGVIQSPRHLIKEKRETATLKCYPIPRHDTVYWYQQGPGQDPQFLISFYEKMQSDKGSIPDRFSAQQFSDYHSELNMSSLELGDSALYFCASSLQGAFTEAFFGQGTRLTVV.

J is TRBJ2-1 and V is TRBV7-3, with TRBD2 matching 7 bases. The CDR3 totals 14 residues. CDR1 and CDR2 from the germline V gene are SGHTA and FQGTGA. J lost 7 bases, V lost 3 bases, and 6 bases had no gene match. The CDR3 reads CASSLAGVANEQFF. Written as DNA, the CDR3 is TGTGCCAGCAGCTTGGCGGGAGTTGCGAATGAGCAGTTCTTC. The variable domain in full, with the rest retrieved from reference TRBV7-3 and TRBJ2-1, is GAGVSQTPSNKVTEKGKYVELRCDPISGHTALYWYRQSLGQGPEFLIYFQGTGAADDSGLPNDRFFAVRPEGSVSTLKIQRTERGDSAVYLCASSLAGVANEQFFGPGTRLTVL.

This chain connects TRBV28 to TRBJ2-5; D remains unclear. V dropped 6 bases and J dropped 5 bases, with 10 bases sitting between them. The CDR3 totals 12 residues. The germline V gene encodes CDR1 MDHEN and CDR2 SYDVKM. This chain's CDR3 is CASSLLMETQYF. DNA for the CDR3: TGTGCCAGCAGCCTTTTAATGGAGACCCAGTACTTC.

This chain connects TRBV30 to TRBJ2-1, with 9 nucleotides matching TRBD2. Germline V gives CDR1 GTSNPN, CDR2 SVGIG (reference sequence). V lost 0 bases and J lost 9; bases outside the gene matches: 9. CDR3 length equals 15 residues. The CDR3 sequence: CAWSVRGGRAGEQFF. Written as DNA, the CDR3 is TGTGCCTGGAGTGTACGAGGCGGGAGGGCCGGTGAGCAGTTCTTC.

The genes are TRBV2 and TRBJ1-1, with D maybe TRBD1 (6 bases). This CDR3 comprises 14 residues. Trimming shortened V by 2 bases and J by 7 bases, and 14 bases separated the two germline ends. Germline-derived CDR1 and CDR2 are SNHLY and FYNNEI. The CDR3: CASSELARQDEAFF. The CDR3 region has the DNA TGTGCCAGCAGTGAATTAGCCAGACAGGATGAAGCTTTCTTT.

This rearrangement joins TRBV7-9 to TRBJ2-5, with 8 bases lining up with TRBD1. V dropped 5 bases and J dropped 4; count of bases not matched to a gene: 9. CDR3 length equals 15 residues. Germline values: CDR1 SEHNR, CDR2 FQNEAQ (reference sequence). The chain's CDR3 is CASSPPGQGGETQYF. DNA of the CDR3: TGTGCCAGCAGCCCCCCCGGACAGGGAGGAGAGACCCAGTACTTC.

In this sample, this clone turned up a few times. The V call is TRBV11-1, the J call TRBJ2-3; D is unresolved. CDR3 size: 12 residues. Germline V lookup: CDR1 SGHAT, CDR2 FQDESV (reference sequence). The V gene lost 5 bases and the J gene lost 5 bases, with 8 bases spanning the gap. The CDR3 DNA reads TGTGCCAGCAGCCGGCAGGAAGATACGCAGTATTTT. Its protein product is CASSRQEDTQYF.

Here the CDR3 reads CASSEVGGSYEQYF. CDR3 bases: TGTGCCAGCAGTGAGGTAGGGGGTTCCTACGAGCAGTACTTC. The J gene is TRBJ2-7, the V gene TRBV2, with D perhaps matching TRBD1 (6 bases). Deletions cut 3 bases from V and 1 base from J, with 10 bases between. The CDR3 has 14 residues. Germline V lookup: CDR1 SNHLY, CDR2 FYNNEI.

This clone was recorded a few times. This sequence joins TRBV28 and TRBJ2-5; D might be TRBD2 (5 bases). V was shortened by 6 bases and J by 5 bases, with 10 bases between the two germline ends. The CDR3 is 12 amino acids. Germline V gene sequence: CDR1 MDHEN, CDR2 SYDVKM. The CDR3 region has the DNA TGTGCCAGCAGACGGGGTTTCGAGACCCAGTACTTC. Amino acid sequence: CASRRGFETQYF.

A few counts support this clone. This rearrangement joins TRBV6-6 to TRBJ1-1, with D uncertain. The V end lost 7 bases, the J end lost 8 bases, and 8 bases lay between the germline ends. Germline V CDR1 and CDR2: MNHNY, SVGAGI (reference sequence). The CDR3 runs to 10 residues. The DNA for the CDR3 is TGTGCCAGCACCGACGGGGAAGCTTTCTTT. Amino acid sequence: CASTDGEAFF.

The CDR3 DNA reads as TGTGCCAGCAGGTGGGGGGTTGGCGGCTACACCTTC. Its protein is CASRWGVGGYTF. The V and J genes are TRBV2 and TRBJ1-2, with TRBD1 as a possible D gene (5 bases). Germline values: CDR1 SNHLY, CDR2 FYNNEI. The CDR3 totals 12 residues. V lost 6 bases and J 8 bases, leaving 13 bases between the germline ends.

The chain has TRBV28 and TRBJ1-2; TRBD1 agrees at 7 bases. The CDR3 has 13 residues. The germline gives CDR1 MDHEN, CDR2 SYDVKM. Trimming cost V 6 bases and J 5 bases; bases outside gene matches: 6. The CDR3, as DNA: TGTGCCAGCAGACCCGGGACAGATTATGGCTACACCTTC. Its protein product is CASRPGTDYGYTF.

The J gene is TRBJ2-5, the V gene TRBV13; TRBD2 aligns across 10 bases. The CDR3 consists of 14 residues. Germline loops: CDR1 PRHDT, CDR2 FYEKMQ (reference sequence). V trimming: 7 bases; J trimming: 5 bases; junction bases outside the gene matches: 7. Here the CDR3 DNA reads TGTGCCAGCACAGAGCGGGGGGGCCGCGAGACCCAGTACTTC. It yields the protein CASTERGGRETQYF.